This T cell receptor (beta chain) was found in a study of Ad26.COV2.S vaccination and SARS-CoV-2 variants. This clone was picked up a small number of times. The method was immunoSEQ multiplex PCR; TCRdb's version includes in-frame clones alone and lacks a portion of them. This table has 300,000 to 450,000 clones, 92% appearing once. This receptor was identified in a human donor who had recovered from COVID-19. This specimen was peripheral blood, taken after recovery from COVID-19.

The CDR3 bases are TGCGCCAGCAGCCAAGATCGGGGAGGGGGCACTGAAGCTTTCTTT. Its protein product is CASSQDRGGGTEAFF. The rearrangement uses TRBV4-3 and TRBJ1-1; D is possibly TRBD1 (6 bases). Trimming removed 0 bases at V and 4 bases at J, with 12 bases between. The CDR3 length is 15 residues. From germline, CDR1 is LGHNA and CDR2 YSLEER.